The 29 T cell receptor beta chains presented below share a single source sample, sequenced in a study of cytomegalovirus exposure and HLA in healthy donors (dated by TCRdb to about 2017). Receptor amplification or capture employed the immunoSEQ multiplex PCR assay. A mixture of 60 forward primers for TCR Vbeta segments and 13 reverse primers for TCR Jbeta segments was used in the multiplex PCR. Sourced from immuneACCESS, this table was stored by TCRdb with only in-frame sequences that have V and J called. A share of the clones is absent; for the studies checked, an unresolved V gene accounts for under half, and the remainder has no known explanation. This sample gives 85,000 to 120,000 clones in total; over 80% of them show up just once. The ten largest clones add up to just over 2.5% of the sample. The sample was PBMCs. All receptors derive from a man aged 35-49 years in good health and CMV-seronegative.

The chain uses TRBV6-1 and TRBJ1-1, with 10 bases lining up with TRBD1. Germline CDR1 reads MNHNS; CDR2 reads SASEGT. Trimming took 7 bases from V and 5 from J; bases not matched to a gene: 10. This CDR3 spans 15 amino acids. Here the CDR3 DNA reads TGTGCCAGCACCGGCCGGGACAGGGGAGGAACTGAAGCTTTCTTT. The encoded protein is CASTGRDRGGTEAFF.

CDR3 residues: CASSLGLGASIGELFF. As DNA, the CDR3 is TGTGCCAGCAGCTTAGGTCTGGGGGCTTCAATCGGGGAGCTGTTTTTT. The rearrangement joins TRBV7-6 to TRBJ2-2; D might be TRBD1 (6 bases). The V end lost 1 base, the J end lost 7 bases, and 16 bases lay between the germline ends. This CDR3 comprises 16 residues. Germline lookup yields CDR1 SGHVS and CDR2 FNYEAQ.

This chain links TRBV6-1 with TRBJ1-3, with TRBD1 identical over 7 bases. The CDR3 consists of 17 residues. Germline CDR1 MNHNS, CDR2 SASEGT. Trimming removed 4 bases from V and 4 bases from J; junction bases left unmatched: 13. Here the CDR3 DNA reads TGTGCCAGCAGTGGTCCACTACAGGGGATCGGCGGAAACACCATATATTTT. Translation gives CASSGPLQGIGGNTIYF.

The chain recombines TRBV9 with TRBJ2-2; D is unresolved. This CDR3 has 12 residues. The germline V gene encodes CDR1 SGDLS and CDR2 YYNGEE. Trimming stripped 4 bases from V and 6 bases from J, with 7 bases between. The CDR3 DNA follows: TGTGCCAGCAGCACAGTCCCCGGGGAGCTGTTTTTT. Amino acids: CASSTVPGELFF.

This rearrangement joins TRBV27 to TRBJ2-2, with 7 bases aligning to TRBD1. The CDR3 loop spans 15 amino acids. The V segment lost 8 bases and the J segment 4 bases; nucleotides outside the gene matches: 10. From germline, CDR1 is MNHEY and CDR2 SMNVEV (reference sequence). The CDR3 DNA reads TGTGCCAGCCGAACCGGGACAGCCGCCACCGGGGAGCTGTTTTTT. This gives the protein CASRTGTAATGELFF.

This clone was recorded once. The J gene is TRBJ2-1, the V gene TRBV10-2; 10 nucleotides line up with TRBD2. V lost 3 bases to trimming and J lost 0 bases; unmatched junction nucleotides: 8. The CDR3 loop spans 18 amino acids. The germline CDR1 and CDR2 sequences are WSHSY and SAAADI. The chain's CDR3 is CASSELAGPTSSYNEQFF. In nucleotides, the CDR3 is TGCGCCAGCAGTGAACTAGCGGGGCCCACGAGCTCCTACAATGAGCAGTTCTTC.

J is TRBJ2-7 and V is TRBV29-1, with 9 bases matching TRBD1. V lost 7 bases and J lost 4; bases outside the gene matches: 5. The germline CDR1 and CDR2 sequences are SQVTM and ANQGSEA. The CDR3 contains 12 residues. CDR3 residues: CSAGTGTYEQYF. The CDR3 nucleotides read TGCAGCGCCGGGACAGGGACGTACGAGCAGTACTTC.

The V call is TRBV4-3, the J call TRBJ1-2; tentative D call: TRBD1 (6 bases). The CDR3 extends over 13 amino acids. Trimming pared 2 bases from V and 6 bases from J, leaving 10 bases between. The germline V gene encodes CDR1 LGHNA and CDR2 YSLEER. This CDR3 is CASSQRGGDGYTF. The CDR3 DNA reads TGCGCCAGCAGCCAAAGGGGGGGGGATGGCTACACCTTC.

V gene TRBV11-2 combines with J gene TRBJ1-1, with a weak D call TRBD1 (5 bases). The ends were cut back, 5 bases at V and 8 bases at J, with 15 bases in the middle. CDR3 length: 13 amino acids. CDR1 SGHAT and CDR2 FQNNGV come from the germline V gene. The chain's CDR3 is CASSLAGVLEAFF. CDR3 DNA sequence: TGTGCCAGCAGCCTGGCGGGGGTGTTGGAAGCTTTCTTT.

The chain has TRBV7-3 and TRBJ1-1; 7 bases are shared with TRBD1. The CDR3 covers 13 residues. V was clipped by 3 bases and J by 4 bases; unmatched bases: 2. CDR1 is SGHTA, CDR2 FQGTGA, per germline. As DNA, the CDR3 is TGTGCCAGCAGCTTCGGGACAGTCACTGAAGCTTTCTTT. Its protein product is CASSFGTVTEAFF.

This clone was seen only once. This chain connects TRBV27 to TRBJ1-1, with D possibly matching TRBD1 (5 bases). Germline CDR1 reads MNHEY; CDR2 reads SMNVEV (reference sequence). The CDR3 runs to 17 residues. V lost 2 bases, J lost 0 bases, and 16 bases lay in between. For the CDR3, the DNA is TGTGCCAGCAGTTTAGAGCCCGGGTGGGGGGTGAACACTGAAGCTTTCTTT. Residues: CASSLEPGWGVNTEAFF.

This rearrangement joins TRBV7-2 to TRBJ2-5, with a possible D match to TRBD2 (6 bases). CDR3 length: 13 residues. CDR1 is SGHTA, CDR2 FQGNSA, per germline. Between the trimmed V and J ends, which lost 4 bases and 2 bases, there was a span of 8 bases. This chain's CDR3 is CASSWTTQETQYF. In DNA, the CDR3 is TGTGCCAGCAGCTGGACTACTCAAGAGACCCAGTACTTC.

This chain connects TRBV11-2 to TRBJ1-4, with D maybe TRBD1 (5 bases). Per the germline V gene, CDR1 is SGHAT and CDR2 is FQNNGV. V lost 5 bases and J lost 3, with 13 bases in between. The CDR3 contains 15 residues. CDR3 nucleotides: TGTGCCAGCAGCCCCCTACAGGTGTCTAATGAAAAACTGTTTTTT. Its protein product is CASSPLQVSNEKLFF.

The rearrangement links TRBV7-3 to TRBJ1-1; D gene ambiguous. The CDR3 has 13 amino acids. V gave up 1 base and J gave up 8 bases, with 11 bases separating them. CDR1 is SGHTA, CDR2 FQGTGA, per germline. CDR3 amino acids: CASSLRESGEAFF. DNA of the CDR3: TGTGCCAGCAGCTTAAGGGAGTCCGGAGAAGCTTTCTTT.

The rearrangement uses TRBV6-1 and TRBJ2-1; 11 bases line up with TRBD2. Per the germline V gene, CDR1 is MNHNS and CDR2 is SASEGT. J was trimmed by 4 bases and V by 5 bases; bases with no gene match: 4. The CDR3 has 15 residues. The DNA for the CDR3 is TGTGCCAGCAGTCAAGGGACTAGCGGATACAATGAGCAGTTCTTC. This codes for CASSQGTSGYNEQFF.

This clone was found once. This chain joins TRBV27 and TRBJ2-1; the match to TRBD2 covers 13 bases. CDR3 length equals 15 residues. CDR1 is MNHEY and CDR2 is SMNVEV in the germline V gene (reference sequence). J was trimmed by 6 bases and V by 5 bases; bases with no gene match: 4. In nucleotides, the CDR3 is TGTGCCAGCAGTCCGACTAGCGGGGGGTTCAATGAGCAGTTCTTC. Protein sequence: CASSPTSGGFNEQFF.

The table lists this clone with a count of one. The chain has TRBV11-3 and TRBJ2-1, with a tentative D call TRBD2 (5 bases). In germline, CDR1 is SGHNT, CDR2 YENEEA. The CDR3 totals 13 residues. V gave up 4 bases and J gave up 15 bases, with 19 bases separating them. In nucleotides, the CDR3 is TGTGCCAGCAGCTCCTCGGACCGGGGAAATAGGTTCTTC. Encoded protein: CASSSSDRGNRFF.

The chain combines TRBV2 with TRBJ2-5; D is unresolved. The V and J ends lost 7 bases and 3 bases respectively, with 6 bases between them. CDR3 size: 11 residues. The germline gives CDR1 SNHLY, CDR2 FYNNEI. The CDR3 spells CASILEETQYF. CDR3 bases: TGTGCCAGCATTTTAGAAGAGACCCAGTACTTC.

This clone was picked up a small number of times. The V and J genes are TRBV27 and TRBJ2-7; D remains ambiguous. Per the germline V gene, CDR1 is MNHEY and CDR2 is SMNVEV (reference sequence). Trimming took 5 bases from V and 3 from J, leaving 11 bases between them. This CDR3 is built from 13 residues. The CDR3 region has the DNA TGTGCCAGCAGTCCCCCTACGAACTACGAGCAGTACTTC. Translation: CASSPPTNYEQYF.

The chain is built from TRBV5-1 and TRBJ2-2; 8 bases fit TRBD1. Germline lookup yields CDR1 SGHRS and CDR2 YFSETQ. The V and J ends lost 5 bases and 1 base, in that order; junction bases with no gene match: 7. The CDR3 loop spans 16 amino acids. CDR3 nucleotides: TGCGCCAGCAGAATCAGGGGGCAGCAGAACACCGGGGAGCTGTTTTTT. It codes for CASRIRGQQNTGELFF.

The V and J genes are TRBV19 and TRBJ2-1; D perhaps matches TRBD1 (5 bases). There are 13 residues in the CDR3. Between the trimmed V and J ends, which lost 9 bases and 6 bases, there was a span of 15 bases. The V gene's germline CDR1 is LNHDA and CDR2 SQIVND (reference sequence). CDR3: CARGVRRGNEQFF. DNA for the CDR3: TGTGCCAGAGGGGTAAGGCGAGGCAATGAGCAGTTCTTC.

The rearrangement joins TRBV19 to TRBJ1-3, with TRBD1 as a possible D gene (6 bases). V dropped 1 base and J dropped 0 bases, with 7 bases sitting between them. CDR3 length: 15 residues. In germline, CDR1 is LNHDA, CDR2 SQIVND (reference sequence). The CDR3 sequence: CASSIGDNSGNTIYF. CDR3 coding DNA: TGTGCCAGTAGTATAGGGGACAACTCTGGAAACACCATATATTTT.

This chain joins TRBV9 and TRBJ2-3, with 9 bases aligning to TRBD2. The CDR3 runs to 15 residues. Germline V gene data show CDR1 as SGDLS and CDR2 as YYNGEE. With 4 bases clipped from V and 8 bases from J, the junction kept 11 bases outside the gene matches. The CDR3 coding sequence is TGTGCCAGCAGCCCAACTGGCGGGGGGGCCGCTACGCAGTATTTT. Translating it yields CASSPTGGGAATQYF.

This clone was found a few times. The chain links TRBV6-1 to TRBJ1-5; D unclear. The CDR3 loop spans 14 amino acids. V dropped 8 bases and J dropped 5 bases, with 16 bases sitting between them. Germline CDR1 is MNHNS and CDR2 is SASEGT. The DNA of the CDR3 is TGTGCCAGCGCCCCGGTATCATTGGATCAGCCCCAGCATTTT. Its protein is CASAPVSLDQPQHF.

The gene calls are TRBV7-2 and TRBJ2-7, with TRBD1 matching over 10 bases. The CDR3 is 17 residues long. The V segment lost 4 bases and the J segment 1 base; nucleotides outside the gene matches: 10. Germline V lookup: CDR1 SGHTA, CDR2 FQGNSA. In DNA, the CDR3 is TGTGCCAGCAGCTCGGCTAGTGGGACAGGGGAGTCCTACGAGCAGTACTTC. Protein sequence: CASSSASGTGESYEQYF.

This clone appeared a single time. This chain connects TRBV4-3 to TRBJ2-2, with D perhaps matching TRBD2 (6 bases). The CDR3 spans 16 residues. CDR1 is LGHNA, CDR2 YSLEER, per germline. Between the trimmed V and J ends, which lost 4 bases and 1 base, there was a span of 13 bases. The CDR3 DNA sequence: TGCGCCAGCAGCCCTGCGGGACCCATGAACACCGGGGAGCTGTTTTTT. Protein product: CASSPAGPMNTGELFF.

This chain links TRBV6-6 with TRBJ1-2; D unresolved. Trimming removed 5 bases at V and 3 bases at J, with 10 bases between. This CDR3 is built from 13 residues. Per germline, CDR1 MNHNY and CDR2 SVGAGI (reference sequence). The CDR3 bases are TGTGCCAGCAGTCCACGGGATTACTATGGCTACACCTTC. Translated: CASSPRDYYGYTF.

Only one count was recorded for this clone. This chain joins TRBV4-1 and TRBJ2-5, with 15 nucleotides matching TRBD2. CDR3 length equals 16 residues. The V gene end was trimmed by 0 bases and the J gene end by 11 bases; junction bases not matched to a gene: 7. Looked up from germline, CDR1 is MGHRA and CDR2 is YSYEKL. The DNA of the CDR3 is TGCGCCAGCAGCCAAGAAAGGACTAGCGGGGGGGTACCTCAGTACTTC. Translation gives CASSQERTSGGVPQYF.

The rearrangement uses TRBV9 and TRBJ1-5, with a possible D match to TRBD1 (5 bases). The CDR3 is 14 residues long. The V gene's germline CDR1 is SGDLS and CDR2 YYNGEE. V dropped 4 bases and J dropped 2 bases, with 10 bases sitting between them. The CDR3 spells CASSLTGGNQPQHF. In DNA form, the CDR3 reads TGTGCCAGCAGCTTGACGGGGGGCAATCAGCCCCAGCATTTT.